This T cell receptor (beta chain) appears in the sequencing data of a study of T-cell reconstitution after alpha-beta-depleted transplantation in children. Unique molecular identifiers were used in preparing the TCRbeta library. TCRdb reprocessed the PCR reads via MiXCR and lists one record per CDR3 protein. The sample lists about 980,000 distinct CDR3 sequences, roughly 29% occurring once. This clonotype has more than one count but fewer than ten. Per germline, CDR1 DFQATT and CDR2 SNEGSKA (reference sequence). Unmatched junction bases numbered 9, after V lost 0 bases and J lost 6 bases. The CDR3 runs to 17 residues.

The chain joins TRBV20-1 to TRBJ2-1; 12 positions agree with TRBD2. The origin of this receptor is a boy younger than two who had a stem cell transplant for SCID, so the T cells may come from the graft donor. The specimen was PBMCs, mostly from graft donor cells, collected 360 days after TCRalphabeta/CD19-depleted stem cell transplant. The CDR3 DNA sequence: TGCAGTGCTAGAGATCCACTAGCGGGGGGCCTTTCCAATGAGCAGTTCTTC. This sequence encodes CSARDPLAGGLSNEQFF.